The clone carrying this T cell receptor beta chain was counted a few times. The germline V gene encodes CDR1 SGHAT and CDR2 FQNNGV. The CDR3 length is 12 residues. The V segment lost 3 bases and the J segment 5 bases; nucleotides outside the gene matches: 0. In the original analysis: From reference gene primer amplification, estimates of nucleated cell counts were derived. Generated by immunoSEQ multiplex PCR, the TCRdb table keeps only in-frame clones and is missing some. V and J calls and clone size are given by that table; D and trimming were obtained from the DNA. Counted here are some 65,000 clones, over 75% occurring once; the ten biggest clones make up around 3.2%. The data are from a study of blood T cell repertoires in COVID-19. Background on the study: Some COVID-19 samples were acute and others convalescent; all came from the United States, Italy and Spain. T cells, B-cell-depleted T cells, or PBMCs supplied cDNA or gDNA.

The TCR was taken from an elderly man with acute or convalescent COVID-19. The gene calls are TRBV11-2 and TRBJ1-1; 7 nucleotides match TRBD1. Input material: peripheral blood. The CDR3 here is CASSLTGTEAFF. As DNA, the CDR3 is TGTGCCAGCAGCTTGACAGGGACTGAAGCTTTCTTT.